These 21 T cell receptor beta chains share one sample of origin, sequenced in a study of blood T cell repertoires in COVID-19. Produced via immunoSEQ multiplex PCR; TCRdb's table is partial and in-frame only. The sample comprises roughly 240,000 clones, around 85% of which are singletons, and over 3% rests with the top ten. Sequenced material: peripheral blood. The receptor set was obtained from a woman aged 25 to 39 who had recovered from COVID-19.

CDR3 in DNA: TGTGCCAGCAGCGCCCGACTAGCGGGGTATAGCGGGGAGCTGTTTTTT. It specifies CASSARLAGYSGELFF. This chain connects TRBV7-6 to TRBJ2-2, with 11 bases identical to TRBD2. CDR1 and CDR2 (germline): SGHVS, FNYEAQ. The junction had 9 bases not matched to a gene; V was cut back by 5 bases and J by 7 bases. CDR3 size: 16 residues.

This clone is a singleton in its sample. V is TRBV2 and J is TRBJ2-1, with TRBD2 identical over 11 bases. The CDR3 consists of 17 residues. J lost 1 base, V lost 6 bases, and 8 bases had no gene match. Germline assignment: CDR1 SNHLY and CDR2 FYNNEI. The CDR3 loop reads CASRTTSGGQSYNEQFF. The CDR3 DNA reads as TGTGCCAGCAGGACCACTAGCGGGGGCCAATCCTACAATGAGCAGTTCTTC.

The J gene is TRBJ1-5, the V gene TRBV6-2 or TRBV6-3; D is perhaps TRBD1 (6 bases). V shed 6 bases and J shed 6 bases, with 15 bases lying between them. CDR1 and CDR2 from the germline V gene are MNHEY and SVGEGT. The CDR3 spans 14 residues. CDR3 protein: CASSSQGFLQPQHF. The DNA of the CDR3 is TGTGCCAGCAGCTCACAGGGCTTTCTTCAGCCCCAGCATTTT.

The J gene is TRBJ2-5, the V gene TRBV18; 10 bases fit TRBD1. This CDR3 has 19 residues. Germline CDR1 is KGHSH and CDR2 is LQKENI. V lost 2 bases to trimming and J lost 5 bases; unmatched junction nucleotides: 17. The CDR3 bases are TGTGCCAGCTCACCAATTGCGGGTAGGAGACAGGGGGCCGGTGAGACCCAGTACTTC. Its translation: CASSPIAGRRQGAGETQYF.

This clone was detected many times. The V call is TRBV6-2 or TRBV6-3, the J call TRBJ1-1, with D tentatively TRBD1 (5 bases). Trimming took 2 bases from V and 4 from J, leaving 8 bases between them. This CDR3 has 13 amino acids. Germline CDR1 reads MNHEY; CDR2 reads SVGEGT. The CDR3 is CASSYRRGTEAFF. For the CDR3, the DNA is TGTGCCAGCAGTTACCGGAGGGGCACTGAAGCTTTCTTT.

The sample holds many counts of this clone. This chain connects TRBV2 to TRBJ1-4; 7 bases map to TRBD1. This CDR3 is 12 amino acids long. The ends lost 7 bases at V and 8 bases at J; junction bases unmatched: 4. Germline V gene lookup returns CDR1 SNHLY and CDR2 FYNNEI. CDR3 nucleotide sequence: TGTGCCAGCACCTCGACAGGGGAAAAACTGTTTTTT. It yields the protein CASTSTGEKLFF.

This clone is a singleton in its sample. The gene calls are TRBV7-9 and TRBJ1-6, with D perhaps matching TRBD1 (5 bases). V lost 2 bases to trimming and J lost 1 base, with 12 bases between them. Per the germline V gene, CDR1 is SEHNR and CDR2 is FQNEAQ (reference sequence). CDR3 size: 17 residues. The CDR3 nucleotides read TGTGCCAGCAGCTTATTTGGCGCAGGGTCCTATAATTCACCCCTCCACTTT. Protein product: CASSLFGAGSYNSPLHF.

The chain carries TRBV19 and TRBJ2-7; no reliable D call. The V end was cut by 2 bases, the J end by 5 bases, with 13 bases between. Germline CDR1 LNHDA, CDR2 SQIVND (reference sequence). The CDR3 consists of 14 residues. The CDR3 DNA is TGTGCCAGTAGTATAAATGGCTTTTCTGACGAGCAGTACTTC. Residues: CASSINGFSDEQYF.

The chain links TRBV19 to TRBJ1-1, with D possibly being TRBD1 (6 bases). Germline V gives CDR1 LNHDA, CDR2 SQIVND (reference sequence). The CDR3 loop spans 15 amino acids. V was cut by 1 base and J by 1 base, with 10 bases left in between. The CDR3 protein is CASSIAETGNTEAFF. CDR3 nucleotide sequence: TGTGCCAGTAGTATAGCTGAGACAGGGAACACTGAAGCTTTCTTT.

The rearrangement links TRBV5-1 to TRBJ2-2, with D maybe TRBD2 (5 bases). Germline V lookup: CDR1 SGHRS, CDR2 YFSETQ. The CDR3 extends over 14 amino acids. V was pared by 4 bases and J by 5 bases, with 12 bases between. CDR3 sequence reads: CASSRADPTGELFF. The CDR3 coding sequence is TGCGCCAGCAGCCGAGCGGATCCAACCGGGGAGCTGTTTTTT.

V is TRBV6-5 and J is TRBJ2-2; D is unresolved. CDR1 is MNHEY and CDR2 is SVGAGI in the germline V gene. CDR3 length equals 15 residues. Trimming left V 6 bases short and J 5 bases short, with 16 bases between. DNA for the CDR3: TGTGCCAGCAGCTTAGGAGAGATCAATACCGGGGAGCTGTTTTTT. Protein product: CASSLGEINTGELFF.

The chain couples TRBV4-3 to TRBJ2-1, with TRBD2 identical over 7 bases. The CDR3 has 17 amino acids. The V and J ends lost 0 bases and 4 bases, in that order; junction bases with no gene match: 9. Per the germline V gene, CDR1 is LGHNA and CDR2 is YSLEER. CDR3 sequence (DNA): TGCGCCAGCAGCCAAGAAGGCGAAGCGGGGTCTTACAATGAGCAGTTCTTC. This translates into CASSQEGEAGSYNEQFF.

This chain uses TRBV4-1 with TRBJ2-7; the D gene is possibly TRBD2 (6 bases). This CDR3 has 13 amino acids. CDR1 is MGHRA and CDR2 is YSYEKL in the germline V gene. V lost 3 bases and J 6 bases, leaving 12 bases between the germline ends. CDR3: CASSQGLLTEQYF. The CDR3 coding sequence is TGCGCCAGCAGCCAGGGACTCCTGACCGAGCAGTACTTC.

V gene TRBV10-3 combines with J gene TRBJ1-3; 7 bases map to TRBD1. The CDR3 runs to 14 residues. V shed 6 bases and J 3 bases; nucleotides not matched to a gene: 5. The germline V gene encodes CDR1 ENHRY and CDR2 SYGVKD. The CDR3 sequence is CAISAGGFGNTIYF. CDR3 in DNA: TGTGCCATCAGCGCAGGGGGATTTGGAAACACCATATATTTT.

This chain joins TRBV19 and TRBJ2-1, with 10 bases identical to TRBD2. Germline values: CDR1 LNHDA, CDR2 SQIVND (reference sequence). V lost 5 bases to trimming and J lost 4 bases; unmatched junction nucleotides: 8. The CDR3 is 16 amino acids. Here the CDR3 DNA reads TGTGCCAGTAGTCTGATAGCGGGGGGCAGGTACAATGAGCAGTTCTTC. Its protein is CASSLIAGGRYNEQFF.

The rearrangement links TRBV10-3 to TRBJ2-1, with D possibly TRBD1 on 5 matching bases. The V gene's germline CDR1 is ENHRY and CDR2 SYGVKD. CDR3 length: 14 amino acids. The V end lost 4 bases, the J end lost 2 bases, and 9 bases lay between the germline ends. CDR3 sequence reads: CAISGGSAYNEQFF. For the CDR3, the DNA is TGTGCCATCAGTGGGGGCAGCGCCTACAATGAGCAGTTCTTC.

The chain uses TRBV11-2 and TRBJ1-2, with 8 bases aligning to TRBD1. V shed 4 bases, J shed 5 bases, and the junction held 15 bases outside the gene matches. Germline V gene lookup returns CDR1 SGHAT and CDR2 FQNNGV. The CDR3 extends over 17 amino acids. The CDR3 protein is CASSSIRGRLFRYGYTF. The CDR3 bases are TGTGCCAGCAGCTCGATCAGGGGGCGGTTGTTTCGGTATGGCTACACCTTC.

CDR3 nucleotide sequence: TGTGCCAGTGGACAGGCCGGGAATCAGCCCCAGCATTTT. Its protein product is CASGQAGNQPQHF. This chain uses TRBV7-6 with TRBJ1-5, with 7 bases fitting TRBD1. Germline lookup yields CDR1 SGHVS and CDR2 FNYEAQ. The ends lost 9 bases at V and 4 bases at J; junction bases unmatched: 6. This CDR3 comprises 13 residues.

CDR3 region: CASSYSRKYEQYF. The DNA of the CDR3 is TGTGCCAGCAGTTACTCGAGAAAATACGAGCAGTACTTC. This chain connects TRBV6-5 to TRBJ2-7; D is uncertain. Germline V lookup: CDR1 MNHEY, CDR2 SVGAGI. The ends were cut back, 0 bases at V and 4 bases at J, with 7 bases in the middle. The CDR3 is 13 amino acids.

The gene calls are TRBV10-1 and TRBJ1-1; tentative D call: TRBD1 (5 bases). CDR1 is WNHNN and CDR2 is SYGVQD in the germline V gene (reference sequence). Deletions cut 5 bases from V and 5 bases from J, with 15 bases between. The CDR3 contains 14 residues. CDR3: CASSRGTLRTEAFF. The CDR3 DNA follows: TGCGCCAGCAGTCGGGGGACCCTGAGGACTGAAGCTTTCTTT.

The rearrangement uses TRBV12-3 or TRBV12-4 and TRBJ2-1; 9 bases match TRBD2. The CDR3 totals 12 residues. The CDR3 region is CPPGGGDNEQFF. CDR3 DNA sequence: TGTCCCCCGGGCGGGGGGGACAATGAGCAGTTCTTC.